Below, 9 T cell receptor beta chains from the same sample are listed, as sequenced in a study of blood T cell repertoires in COVID-19. Libraries were prepared by immunoSEQ multiplex PCR; TCRdb keeps only in-frame clonotypes and omits some of them. The data contain approximately 280,000 clones, roughly 89% of them singletons. Sequenced material: PBMCs or T cells enriched from blood (not recorded which). The receptors originated from a woman aged 60-75 years who had recovered from COVID-19.

V gene TRBV9 combines with J gene TRBJ1-3, with 7 nucleotides matching TRBD1. Per the germline V gene, CDR1 is SGDLS and CDR2 is YYNGEE. This CDR3 comprises 14 residues. V gave up 10 bases and J gave up 2 bases; unmatched junction bases: 9. The CDR3 nucleotides read TGTGCCTCCAGCTGGGGGACAGCTGGAAACACCATATATTTT. Translating gives CASSWGTAGNTIYF.

The chain couples TRBV2 to TRBJ2-3; the match to TRBD2 covers 13 bases. The length of the CDR3 is 16 residues. Trimming took 3 bases from V and 1 from J; bases not matched to a gene: 1. CDR1 and CDR2 from the germline V gene are SNHLY and FYNNEI. CDR3 bases: TGTGCCAGCAGTGATGGACTAGCGGGGGGCACAGATACGCAGTATTTT. This sequence encodes CASSDGLAGGTDTQYF. Combining the CDR3 with reference TRBV2 and TRBJ2-3 gives the whole variable domain EPEVTQTPSHQVTQMGQEVILRCVPISNHLYFYWYRQILGQKVEFLVSFYNNEISEKSEIFDDQFSVERPDGSNFTLKIRSTKLEDSAMYFCASSDGLAGGTDTQYFGPGTRLTVL.

The chain recombines TRBV9 with TRBJ2-2; 10 bases fit TRBD2. Germline lookup yields CDR1 SGDLS and CDR2 YYNGEE. The CDR3 loop spans 16 amino acids. Trimming took 3 bases from V and 7 from J; bases not matched to a gene: 9. In nucleotides, the CDR3 is TGTGCCAGCAGCGCCCTAGCGGGAGTTTCTTACGGGGAGCTGTTTTTT. It yields the protein CASSALAGVSYGELFF.

The chain has TRBV27 and TRBJ2-5; 14 nucleotides match TRBD2. CDR1 is MNHEY and CDR2 is SMNVEV in the germline V gene (reference sequence). J was trimmed by 7 bases and V by 4 bases; bases with no gene match: 2. The CDR3 spans 14 residues. Here the CDR3 reads CASSYGTSGRTQYF. CDR3 DNA: TGTGCCAGCAGTTACGGGACTAGCGGGAGGACCCAGTACTTC.

This chain connects TRBV28 to TRBJ1-5; no definite D call. The CDR3 sequence is 14 residues long. Trimming took off 3 bases at V and 7 bases at J, with 13 bases between the two ends. Per germline, CDR1 MDHEN and CDR2 SYDVKM. This chain's CDR3 is CASSFENRRQPQHF. As DNA, the CDR3 is TGTGCCAGCAGTTTTGAGAATCGGCGGCAGCCCCAGCATTTT.

The chain carries TRBV7-8 and TRBJ2-7; TRBD1 aligns across 9 bases. Unmatched junction bases numbered 23, after V lost 4 bases and J lost 4 bases. The CDR3 runs to 20 residues. The V gene's germline CDR1 is SGHVS and CDR2 FQNEAQ. The CDR3 coding sequence is TGTGCCAGCAGCTCGGGGAGGGGACAGGGAGCTGGTGGAGTACTTTACGAGCAGTACTTC. Residues: CASSSGRGQGAGGVLYEQYF.

V and J are TRBV2 and TRBJ1-2, with D maybe TRBD1 (6 bases). Germline-derived CDR1 and CDR2 are SNHLY and FYNNEI. V lost 4 bases and J lost 7, with 16 bases in between. The CDR3 sequence is 14 residues long. CDR3 sequence: CASSGGQSKGGYTF. The CDR3 DNA reads as TGTGCCAGCAGTGGTGGACAGTCAAAGGGTGGCTACACCTTC.

The chain couples TRBV7-6 to TRBJ1-5, with D perhaps matching TRBD1 (5 bases). Germline V gene data show CDR1 as SGHVS and CDR2 as FNYEAQ. Trimming shortened V by 2 bases and J by 9 bases, and 17 bases separated the two germline ends. The CDR3 length is 15 residues. CDR3 loop: CASSLRAGDPLPQHF. CDR3 DNA: TGTGCCAGCAGCTTAAGGGCGGGGGACCCTCTGCCCCAGCATTTT. Looking up the rest from reference TRBV7-6 and TRBJ1-5 gives the full variable domain: GAGVSQSPRYKVTKRGQDVALRCDPISGHVSLYWYRQALGQGPEFLTYFNYEAQQDKSGLPNDRFSAERPEGSISTLTIQRTEQRDSAMYRCASSLRAGDPLPQHFGDGTRLSIL.

The chain recombines TRBV5-1 with TRBJ2-7; no firm D call. The V end was cut by 2 bases, the J end by 2 bases, with 11 bases between. This CDR3 has 14 residues. Germline loops: CDR1 SGHRS, CDR2 YFSETQ. CDR3 in amino acids: CASSLQTSTYEQYF. Written as DNA, the CDR3 is TGCGCCAGCAGCTTACAGACCTCAACCTACGAGCAGTACTTC. The variable domain in full, with the rest retrieved from reference TRBV5-1 and TRBJ2-7, is KAGVTQTPRYLIKTRGQQVTLSCSPISGHRSVSWYQQTPGQGLQFLFEYFSETQRNKGNFPGRFSGRQFSNSRSEMNVSTLELGDSALYLCASSLQTSTYEQYFGPGTRLTVT.